This section outlines one T cell receptor (beta chain) sequence together with its context. The sample is drawn from a study of blood T cell repertoires in COVID-19. The protocol was immunoSEQ multiplex PCR, while the TCRdb copy is restricted to in-frame clones and leaves out a portion. The table lists 270,000 or so clones, 80% to 90% of them singletons. V was clipped by 3 bases and J by 2 bases, with 17 bases between them. The V gene's germline CDR1 is DFQATT and CDR2 SNEGSKA (reference sequence). CDR3 length equals 15 residues. The V and J genes are TRBV20-1 and TRBJ2-7; a weak D match, TRBD2 (6 bases). The material sequenced was peripheral blood. The receptor was derived from a woman aged 45-65 years who had recovered from COVID-19. DNA for the CDR3: TGCAGTGCTAGTTCTGGTAGCGGATCGACCTACGAGCAGTACTTC. Amino acids: CSASSGSGSTYEQYF.